One and the same sample provided the 9 T cell receptor beta chains below, sequenced in a study of PD-1 blockade in mismatch repair-deficient tumors. Assay used: immunoSEQ multiplex PCR; TCRdb lists only in-frame clones, some missing. The data contain around 3,500 clones, around 78% of them seen just once; the ten biggest clones take up approximately 7%. Specified time point: archival surgical resection tumor tissue. Sequenced material: primary tumor tissue, taken from a patient treated with pembrolizumab. These receptors came from an adult with mismatch repair-deficient cancer.

This clone has just one count. J is TRBJ2-5 and V is TRBV5-1; 10 bases line up with TRBD2. CDR1 is SGHRS, CDR2 YFSETQ, per germline. The CDR3 totals 16 residues. J was trimmed by 0 bases and V by 1 base; bases with no gene match: 3. The CDR3 reads CASSLTSGVYQETQYF. The CDR3 nucleotides read TGCGCCAGCAGCTTGACTAGCGGGGTGTACCAAGAGACCCAGTACTTC.

The chain is built from TRBV29-1 and TRBJ2-7, with 10 positions matching TRBD2. The V gene's germline CDR1 is SQVTM and CDR2 ANQGSEA. This CDR3 contains 13 residues. Losses at the gene ends were 5 bases for V and 3 bases for J; bases not matched to a gene: 4. CDR3 DNA sequence: TGCAGCGTTCTAGCGGGGGAGGACTACGAGCAGTACTTC. Protein: CSVLAGEDYEQYF.

V is TRBV11-3 and J is TRBJ2-3, with D perhaps matching TRBD2 (5 bases). CDR1 SGHNT and CDR2 YENEEA come from the germline V gene. CDR3 length: 15 amino acids. V gave up 5 bases and J gave up 3 bases, with 15 bases separating them. CDR3 residues: CASSLGLQPTDTQYF. The CDR3 DNA is TGTGCCAGCAGCCTTGGACTGCAGCCTACAGATACGCAGTATTTT. The variable domain in full, with the rest retrieved from reference TRBV11-3 and TRBJ2-3, is EAGVVQSPRYKIIEKKQPVAFWCNPISGHNTLYWYLQNLGQGPELLIRYENEEAVDDSQLPKDRFSAERLKGVDSTLKIQPAELGDSAVYLCASSLGLQPTDTQYFGPGTRLTVL.

The chain joins TRBV6-6 to TRBJ1-5, with D perhaps matching TRBD1 (6 bases). Germline assignment: CDR1 MNHNY and CDR2 SVGAGI (reference sequence). The V end was cut by 5 bases, the J end by 4 bases, with 9 bases between. This CDR3 has 13 amino acids. CDR3 nucleotide sequence: TGTGCCAGCAGTCCGGGGACAAATCAGCCCCAGCATTTT. This translates into CASSPGTNQPQHF.

This clone was recorded only once. The chain carries TRBV5-5 and TRBJ2-7; D is unclear. The CDR3 totals 16 residues. Per germline, CDR1 SGHKS and CDR2 YYEKEE (reference sequence). Deletions cut 4 bases from V and 0 bases from J, with 17 bases between. CDR3 DNA: TGTGCCAGCAGCCTGACGGGTGGCATTTCCTCCTACGAGCAGTACTTC. The encoded protein is CASSLTGGISSYEQYF.

The CDR3 nucleotides read TGTGCCAGCAGCCGTCATAGCGGGAGTCCGACCGGGGAGCTGTTTTTT. Its protein is CASSRHSGSPTGELFF. The chain uses TRBV7-2 and TRBJ2-2; 9 bases match TRBD2. CDR3 length: 16 amino acids. V lost 5 bases and J lost 5; bases outside the gene matches: 9. Germline V lookup: CDR1 SGHTA, CDR2 FQGNSA.

The rearrangement uses TRBV29-1 and TRBJ2-1; unclear D gene. V lost 3 bases to trimming and J lost 6 bases, with 6 bases between them. Germline assignment: CDR1 SQVTM and CDR2 ANQGSEA. The CDR3 has 11 amino acids. CDR3 sequence reads: CSVEGPNEQFF. Here the CDR3 DNA reads TGCAGCGTTGAGGGCCCCAATGAGCAGTTCTTC.

This clone was counted between two and nine times. V usage is TRBV19 and J usage is TRBJ2-3, with 9 bases lining up with TRBD2. V trimming: 10 bases; J trimming: 1 base; junction bases outside the gene matches: 15. CDR1 and CDR2 (germline): LNHDA, SQIVND (reference sequence). The CDR3 is made up of 17 amino acids. This CDR3 is CATTPLLAGQGTDTQYF. The DNA for the CDR3 is TGTGCCACCACCCCACTACTAGCGGGCCAGGGCACAGATACGCAGTATTTT.

The gene calls are TRBV4-1 and TRBJ2-4, with D possibly TRBD2 on 5 matching bases. The germline gives CDR1 MGHRA, CDR2 YSYEKL. V was pared by 0 bases and J by 9 bases, with 12 bases between. This CDR3 region has 14 residues. The CDR3 coding sequence is TGCGCCAGCAGCCAAGACCCAGCGGTCCGCATTCAGTACTTC. Its protein is CASSQDPAVRIQYF.